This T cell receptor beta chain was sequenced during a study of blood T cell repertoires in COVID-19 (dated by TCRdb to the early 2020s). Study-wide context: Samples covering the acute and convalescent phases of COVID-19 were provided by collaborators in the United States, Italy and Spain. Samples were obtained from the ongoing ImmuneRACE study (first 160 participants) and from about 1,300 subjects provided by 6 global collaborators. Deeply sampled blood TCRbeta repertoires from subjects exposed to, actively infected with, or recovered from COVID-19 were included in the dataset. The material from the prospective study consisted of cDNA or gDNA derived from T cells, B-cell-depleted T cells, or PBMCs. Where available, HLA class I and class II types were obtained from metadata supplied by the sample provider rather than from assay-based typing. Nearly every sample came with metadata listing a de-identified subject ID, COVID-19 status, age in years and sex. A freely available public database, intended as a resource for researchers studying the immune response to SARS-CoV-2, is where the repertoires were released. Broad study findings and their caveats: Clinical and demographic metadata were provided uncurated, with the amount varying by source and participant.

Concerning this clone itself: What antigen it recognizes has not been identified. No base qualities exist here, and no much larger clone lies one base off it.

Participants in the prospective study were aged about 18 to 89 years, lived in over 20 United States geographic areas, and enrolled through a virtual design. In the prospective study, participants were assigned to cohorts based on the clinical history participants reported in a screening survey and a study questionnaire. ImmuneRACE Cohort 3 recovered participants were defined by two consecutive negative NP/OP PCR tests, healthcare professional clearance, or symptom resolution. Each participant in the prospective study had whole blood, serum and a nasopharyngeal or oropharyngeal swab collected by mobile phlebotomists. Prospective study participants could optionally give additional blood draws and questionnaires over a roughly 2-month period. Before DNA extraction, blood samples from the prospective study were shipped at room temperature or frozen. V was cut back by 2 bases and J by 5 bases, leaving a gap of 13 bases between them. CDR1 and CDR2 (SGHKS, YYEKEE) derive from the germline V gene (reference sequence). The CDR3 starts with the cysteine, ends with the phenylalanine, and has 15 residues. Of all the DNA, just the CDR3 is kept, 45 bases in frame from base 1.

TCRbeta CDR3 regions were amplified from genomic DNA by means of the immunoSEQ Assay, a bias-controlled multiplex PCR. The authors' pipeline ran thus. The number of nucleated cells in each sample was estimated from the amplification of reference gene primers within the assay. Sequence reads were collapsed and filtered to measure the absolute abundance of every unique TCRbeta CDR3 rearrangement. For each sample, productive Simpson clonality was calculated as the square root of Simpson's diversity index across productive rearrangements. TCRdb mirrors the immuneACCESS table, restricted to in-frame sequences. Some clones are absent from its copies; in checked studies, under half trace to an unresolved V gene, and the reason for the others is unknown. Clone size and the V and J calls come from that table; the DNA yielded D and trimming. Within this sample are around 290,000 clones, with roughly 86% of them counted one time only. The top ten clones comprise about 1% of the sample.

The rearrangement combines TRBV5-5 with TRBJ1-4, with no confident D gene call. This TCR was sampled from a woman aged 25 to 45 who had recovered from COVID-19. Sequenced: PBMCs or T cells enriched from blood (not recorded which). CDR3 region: CASSLNRNKNEKLFF. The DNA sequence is TGTGCCAGCAGCTTAAACAGAAACAAAAATGAAAAACTGTTTTTT.